What follows are 6 T cell receptor beta chains derived from one specimen sequenced in a study of T cell responses to AZD1222 COVID-19 vaccine. Clones were sequenced by immunoSEQ multiplex PCR, and TCRdb holds only the in-frame ones, with some missing. The sample includes fewer than 150,000 clones, about nine tenths of them seen just once. The starting material was peripheral blood, obtained on day 0 of AZD1222 vaccination. The receptors were sampled from an adult in good health.

This clone was seen once. The V call is TRBV29-1, the J call TRBJ1-4; D remains ambiguous. The CDR3 is 10 amino acids. V shed 7 bases and J shed 4 bases, with 4 bases lying between them. Germline loops: CDR1 SQVTM, CDR2 ANQGSEA. The CDR3 region has the DNA TGCAGCGCTGGTAATGAAAAACTGTTTTTT. Its translation: CSAGNEKLFF.

The gene calls are TRBV2 and TRBJ1-1; maybe TRBD1 (5 bases). V was pared by 3 bases and J by 2 bases, with 19 bases between. Per the germline V gene, CDR1 is SNHLY and CDR2 is FYNNEI. There are 17 residues in the CDR3. The CDR3 is CASSESGLNAPNTEAFF. Written as DNA, the CDR3 is TGTGCCAGCAGTGAGTCGGGACTTAACGCCCCAAACACTGAAGCTTTCTTT. The entire variable domain, with the rest obtained from reference TRBV2 and TRBJ1-1, is as follows: EPEVTQTPSHQVTQMGQEVILRCVPISNHLYFYWYRQILGQKVEFLVSFYNNEISEKSEIFDDQFSVERPDGSNFTLKIRSTKLEDSAMYFCASSESGLNAPNTEAFFGQGTRLTVV.

The gene calls are TRBV29-1 and TRBJ1-5, with unresolved D. The V end was cut by 6 bases, the J end by 4 bases, with 16 bases between. The CDR3 loop spans 14 amino acids. Germline CDR1 reads SQVTM; CDR2 reads ANQGSEA. The CDR3 here is CSVAPAGTNQPQHF. The CDR3 DNA is TGCAGCGTCGCTCCGGCAGGCACTAATCAGCCCCAGCATTTT. Drawing the rest from reference TRBV29-1 and TRBJ1-5, the complete variable domain is SAVISQKPSRDICQRGTSLTIQCQVDSQVTMMFWYRQQPGQSLTLIATANQGSEATYESGFVIDKFPISRPNLTFSTLTVSNMSPEDSSIYLCSVAPAGTNQPQHFGDGTRLSIL.

V gene TRBV4-1 combines with J gene TRBJ2-2, with a tentative D call TRBD2 (5 bases). Between the trimmed V and J ends, which lost 1 base and 4 bases, there was a span of 7 bases. The CDR3 covers 14 residues. Germline V gene sequence: CDR1 MGHRA, CDR2 YSYEKL. The CDR3, as DNA: TGCGCCAGCAGCCAAGTCACTAGCACCGGGGAGCTGTTTTTT. Residues: CASSQVTSTGELFF.

The genes are TRBV6-1 and TRBJ1-2; D might be TRBD1 (5 bases). The CDR3 is 15 residues long. Germline V gene data show CDR1 as MNHNS and CDR2 as SASEGT. V lost 1 base and J lost 8, with 17 bases in between. The CDR3 DNA follows: TGTGCCAGCAGTGAAGGGTTCAGGGCAGGTGACGGCTACACCTTC. This codes for CASSEGFRAGDGYTF.

The chain joins TRBV5-1 to TRBJ1-3, with 7 bases aligning to TRBD1. Germline assignment: CDR1 SGHRS and CDR2 YFSETQ. The J segment lost 3 bases and the V segment lost 0 bases, leaving 6 bases of the junction unmatched. CDR3 size: 16 residues. Written as DNA, the CDR3 is TGCGCCAGCAGCTTGGGAGGGACAGCCTTTGGAAACACCATATATTTT. Protein sequence: CASSLGGTAFGNTIYF.